This TCR beta chain was profiled in a study of blood T cells in healthy people across ages. Study outcomes and limitations: Donor CMV infection status was unknown, possibly confounding age-related changes in expanded clonotypes. Estimates drawn from one million T cells were deemed to understate diversity. TCR beta diversity, measured per million T cells, fell in a roughly linear way with age.

This clonotype was seen at least ten times. Its antigen is not identified. Next came a second PCR, run for about 6 to 11 cycles, which used a sample-barcoded 5' primer along with a J-beta primer mix. TCRdb ran MiXCR on the 5' RACE reads and lists one entry per CDR3 protein. The data show about 640,000 distinct CDR3 sequences, roughly 30% seen once. Every sample had a minimum of 6 million PBMCs isolated. CDR1 is SGHTA and CDR2 is FQGNSA in the germline V gene. The CDR3 loop spans 14 amino acids. The V end lost 1 base, the J end lost 1 base, and 7 bases lay between the germline ends. This rearrangement joins TRBV7-2 to TRBJ1-2; D gene unclear. Material for sequencing was blood. This receptor was obtained from a woman of 80 years or more in good health. The CDR3 sequence: CASSLDGVNYGYTF. CDR3 in DNA: TGTGCCAGCAGCTTAGACGGGGTTAACTATGGCTACACCTTC.